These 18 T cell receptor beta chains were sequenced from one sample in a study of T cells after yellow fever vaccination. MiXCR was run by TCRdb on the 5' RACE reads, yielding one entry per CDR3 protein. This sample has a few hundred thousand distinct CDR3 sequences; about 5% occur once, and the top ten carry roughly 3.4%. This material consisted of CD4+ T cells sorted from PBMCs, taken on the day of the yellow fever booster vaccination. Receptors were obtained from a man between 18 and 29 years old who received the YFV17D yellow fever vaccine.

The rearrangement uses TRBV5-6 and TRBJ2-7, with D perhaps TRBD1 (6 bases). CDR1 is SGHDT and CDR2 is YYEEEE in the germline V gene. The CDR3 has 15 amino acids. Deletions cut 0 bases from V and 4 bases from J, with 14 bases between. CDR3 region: CASSLESTGKYEQYF. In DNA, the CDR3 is TGTGCCAGCAGCTTGGAATCAACAGGGAAATACGAGCAGTACTTC.

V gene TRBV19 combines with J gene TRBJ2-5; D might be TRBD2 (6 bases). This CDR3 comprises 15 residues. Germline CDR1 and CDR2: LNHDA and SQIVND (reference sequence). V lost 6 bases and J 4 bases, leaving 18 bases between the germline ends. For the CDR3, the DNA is TGTGCCAGTAGAACTTATGGCGGGGAAGGAGAGACCCAGTACTTC. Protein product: CASRTYGGEGETQYF.

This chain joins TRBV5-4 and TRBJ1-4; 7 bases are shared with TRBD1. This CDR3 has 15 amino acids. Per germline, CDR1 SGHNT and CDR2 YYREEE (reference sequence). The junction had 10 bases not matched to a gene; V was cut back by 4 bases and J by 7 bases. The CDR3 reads CASSPRTGDGEKLFF. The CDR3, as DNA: TGTGCCAGCAGCCCCAGGACAGGCGACGGTGAAAAACTGTTTTTT.

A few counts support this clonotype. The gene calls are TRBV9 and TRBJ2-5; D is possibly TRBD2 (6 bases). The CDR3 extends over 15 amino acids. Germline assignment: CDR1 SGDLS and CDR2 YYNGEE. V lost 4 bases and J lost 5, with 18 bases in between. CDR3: CASSLTVGGGETQYF. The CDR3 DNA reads TGTGCCAGCAGCCTCACAGTGGGAGGCGGGGAGACCCAGTACTTC.

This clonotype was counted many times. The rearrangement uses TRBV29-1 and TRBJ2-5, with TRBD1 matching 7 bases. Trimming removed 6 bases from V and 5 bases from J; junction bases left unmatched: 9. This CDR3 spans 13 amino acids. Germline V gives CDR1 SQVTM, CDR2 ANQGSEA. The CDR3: CSVKQGLRETQYF. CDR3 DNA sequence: TGCAGCGTGAAACAGGGGTTGCGGGAGACCCAGTACTTC. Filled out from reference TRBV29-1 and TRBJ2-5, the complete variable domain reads SAVISQKPSRDICQRGTSLTIQCQVDSQVTMMFWYRQQPGQSLTLIATANQGSEATYESGFVIDKFPISRPNLTFSTLTVSNMSPEDSSIYLCSVKQGLRETQYFGPGTRLLVL.

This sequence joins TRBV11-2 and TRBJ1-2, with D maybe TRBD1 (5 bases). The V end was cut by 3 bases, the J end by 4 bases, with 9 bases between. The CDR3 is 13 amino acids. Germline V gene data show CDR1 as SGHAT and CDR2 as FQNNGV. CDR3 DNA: TGTGCCAGCAGCTTGAGTCAGGGCTATGGCTACACCTTC. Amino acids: CASSLSQGYGYTF.

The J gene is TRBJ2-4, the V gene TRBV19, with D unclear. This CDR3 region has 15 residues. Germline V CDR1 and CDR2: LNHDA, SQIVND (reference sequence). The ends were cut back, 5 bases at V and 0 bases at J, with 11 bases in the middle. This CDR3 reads CASSPLVAAKNIQYF. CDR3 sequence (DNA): TGTGCCAGTAGTCCCCTAGTAGCAGCCAAAAACATTCAGTACTTC.

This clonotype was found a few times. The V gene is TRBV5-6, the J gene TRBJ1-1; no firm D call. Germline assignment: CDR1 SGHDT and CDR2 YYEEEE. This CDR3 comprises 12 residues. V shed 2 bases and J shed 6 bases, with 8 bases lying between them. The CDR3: CASSFPRAEAFF. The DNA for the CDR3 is TGTGCCAGCAGCTTTCCAAGGGCTGAAGCTTTCTTT.

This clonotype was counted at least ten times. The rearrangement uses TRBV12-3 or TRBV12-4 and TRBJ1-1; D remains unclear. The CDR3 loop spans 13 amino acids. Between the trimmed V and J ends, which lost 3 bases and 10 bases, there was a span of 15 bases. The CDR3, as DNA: TGTGCCAGCAGTTTCCGTCCCGTTGACGGAGCTTTCTTT. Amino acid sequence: CASSFRPVDGAFF.

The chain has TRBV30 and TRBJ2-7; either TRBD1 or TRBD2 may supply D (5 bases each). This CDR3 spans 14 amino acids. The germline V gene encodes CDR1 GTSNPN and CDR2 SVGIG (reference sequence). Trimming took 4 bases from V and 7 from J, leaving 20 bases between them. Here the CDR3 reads CAWIGQGSPGEQYF. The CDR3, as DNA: TGTGCCTGGATTGGGCAGGGTTCCCCGGGGGAGCAGTACTTC.

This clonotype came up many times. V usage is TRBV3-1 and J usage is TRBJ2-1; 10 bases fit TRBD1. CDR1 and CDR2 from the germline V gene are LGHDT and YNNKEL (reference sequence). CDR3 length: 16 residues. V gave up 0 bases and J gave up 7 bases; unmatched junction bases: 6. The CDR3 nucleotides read TGTGCCAGCAGCCAAGAGGACAGGGGGTTGAAGAATGAGCAGTTCTTC. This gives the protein CASSQEDRGLKNEQFF.

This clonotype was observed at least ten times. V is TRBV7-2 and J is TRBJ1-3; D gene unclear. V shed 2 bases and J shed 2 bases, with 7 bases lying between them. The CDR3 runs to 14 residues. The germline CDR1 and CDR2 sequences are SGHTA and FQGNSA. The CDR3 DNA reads TGTGCCAGCAGCTTATGGGTAGCTGGAAACACCATATATTTT. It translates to CASSLWVAGNTIYF.

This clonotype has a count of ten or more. As DNA, the CDR3 is TGCGCCAGCAGCTTGGGGGACAGGGCGAACTATGGCTACACCTTC. As protein: CASSLGDRANYGYTF. This chain links TRBV5-1 with TRBJ1-2; TRBD1 matches at 9 bases. In germline, CDR1 is SGHRS, CDR2 YFSETQ. V shed 0 bases, J shed 2 bases, and the junction held 2 bases outside the gene matches. The CDR3 contains 15 residues.

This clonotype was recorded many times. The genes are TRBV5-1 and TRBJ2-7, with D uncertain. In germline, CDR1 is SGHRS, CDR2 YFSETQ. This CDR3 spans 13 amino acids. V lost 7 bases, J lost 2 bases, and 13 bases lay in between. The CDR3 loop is CASGMDGTYEQYF. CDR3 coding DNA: TGCGCCAGCGGAATGGACGGCACCTACGAGCAGTACTTC.

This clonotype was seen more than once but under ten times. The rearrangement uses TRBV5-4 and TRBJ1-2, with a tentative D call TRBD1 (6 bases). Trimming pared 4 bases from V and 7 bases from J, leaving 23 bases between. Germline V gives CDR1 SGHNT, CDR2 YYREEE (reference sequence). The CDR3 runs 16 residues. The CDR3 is CASSPKQGFLDSGYTF. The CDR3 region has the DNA TGTGCCAGCAGCCCTAAACAGGGATTCCTAGATTCTGGCTACACCTTC.

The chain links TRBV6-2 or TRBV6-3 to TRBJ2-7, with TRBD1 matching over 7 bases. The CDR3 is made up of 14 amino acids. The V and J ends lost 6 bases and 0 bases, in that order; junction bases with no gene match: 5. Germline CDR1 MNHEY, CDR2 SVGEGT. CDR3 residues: CASRQGGSSYEQYV. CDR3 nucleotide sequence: TGTGCCAGCAGGCAAGGGGGCAGCTCCTACGAGCAGTACGTC.

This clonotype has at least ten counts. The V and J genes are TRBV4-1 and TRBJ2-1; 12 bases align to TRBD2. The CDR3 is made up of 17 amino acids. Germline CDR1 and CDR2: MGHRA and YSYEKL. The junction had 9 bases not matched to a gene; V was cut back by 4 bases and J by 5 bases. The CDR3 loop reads CASSRRLAGVNDNEQFF. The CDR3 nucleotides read TGCGCCAGCAGCCGTCGACTAGCGGGGGTGAACGACAATGAGCAGTTCTTC.

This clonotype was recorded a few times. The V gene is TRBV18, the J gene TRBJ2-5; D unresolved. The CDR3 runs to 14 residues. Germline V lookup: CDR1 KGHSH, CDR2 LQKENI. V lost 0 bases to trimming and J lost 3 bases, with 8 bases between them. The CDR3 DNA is TGTGCCAGCTCACCACCCACAGAAGAAGAGACCCAGTACTTC. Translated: CASSPPTEEETQYF.